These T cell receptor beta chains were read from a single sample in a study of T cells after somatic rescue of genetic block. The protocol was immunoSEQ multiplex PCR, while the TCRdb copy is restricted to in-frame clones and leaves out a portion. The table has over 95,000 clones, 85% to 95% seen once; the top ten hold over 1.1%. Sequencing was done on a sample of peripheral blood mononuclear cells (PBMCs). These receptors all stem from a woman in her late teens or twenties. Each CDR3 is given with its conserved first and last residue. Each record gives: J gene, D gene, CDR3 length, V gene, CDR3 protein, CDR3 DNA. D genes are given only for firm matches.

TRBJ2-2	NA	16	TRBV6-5	CASSYGGQTNTGELFF	TGTGCCAGCAGTTACGGGGGGCAGACGAACACCGGGGAGCTGTTTTTT
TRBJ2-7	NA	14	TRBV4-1	CASSPRRGFLEQYF	TGCGCCAGCAGCCCCCGACGAGGATTCCTCGAGCAGTACTTC
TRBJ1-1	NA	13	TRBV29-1	CSVAKGRRSEAFF	TGCAGCGTTGCAAAGGGGAGGAGATCTGAAGCTTTCTTT
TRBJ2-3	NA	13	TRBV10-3	CATLDENTDTQYF	TGTGCCACCTTAGACGAGAACACAGATACGCAGTATTTT
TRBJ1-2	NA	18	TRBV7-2	CASSTRGGVVRFNYGYTF	TGTGCCAGCAGCACAAGGGGGGGCGTGGTGCGCTTTAACTATGGCTACACCTTC
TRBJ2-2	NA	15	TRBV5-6	CASRKRGREAGELFF	TGTGCCAGCAGAAAACGAGGCCGGGAAGCCGGGGAGCTGTTTTTT
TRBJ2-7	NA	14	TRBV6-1	CASRDRWNPYEQYF	TGTGCCAGCAGAGACAGGTGGAACCCCTACGAGCAGTACTTC
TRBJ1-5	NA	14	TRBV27	CASSSLGEGQPQHF	TGTGCCAGCAGCAGTTTGGGAGAAGGTCAGCCCCAGCATTTT
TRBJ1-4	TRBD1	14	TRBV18	CASSPGQGNEKLFF	TGTGCCAGCTCACCTGGACAGGGGAATGAAAAACTGTTTTTT
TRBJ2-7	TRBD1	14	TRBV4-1	CASSQAGTVYEQYF	TGCGCCAGCAGCCAGGCAGGGACAGTCTACGAGCAGTACTTC
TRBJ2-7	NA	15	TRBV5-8	CASSLRQVNSYEQYF	TGTGCCAGCAGCTTGCGACAGGTCAACTCCTACGAGCAGTACTTC
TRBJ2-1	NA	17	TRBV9	CASSTDVFGGPGNEQFF	TGTGCCAGCAGCACAGACGTTTTCGGGGGGCCGGGAAATGAGCAGTTCTTC
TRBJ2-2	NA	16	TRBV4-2	CASSQGLGAGTGELFF	TGTGCCAGCAGCCAAGGTCTGGGGGCGGGCACCGGGGAGCTGTTTTTT
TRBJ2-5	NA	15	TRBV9	CASSVAGGVQETQYF	TGTGCCAGCAGCGTAGCAGGGGGGGTGCAAGAGACCCAGTACTTC
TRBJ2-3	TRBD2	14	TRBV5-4	CASSGPGGSDTQYF	TGTGCCAGCAGCGGACCGGGGGGATCAGATACGCAGTATTTT